This T cell receptor (beta chain) appears in the sequencing data of a study of post-analysis software for immune sequencing data. Study at large: Included among the disease courses, which were recorded for the cohort, were relapsing-remitting, secondary progressive and progressive-relapsing multiple sclerosis.

V dropped 6 bases and J dropped 8 bases, with 14 bases sitting between them. The CDR3 sequence is 13 residues long. This clonotype was observed a few times. Antigen specificity is unknown. TCR beta cDNA libraries had unique molecular identifiers. When about 0.95 to 10 million T cells were used, they gave a few hundred thousand cDNA molecules. MiXCR, applied by TCRdb to the PCR reads, yields one record per CDR3 protein. This table holds 750,000 to 950,000 distinct CDR3 sequences, approximately 57% found once. Findings and caveats of the study: In patients, TRBV5-6, TRBV5-1 and TRBV20-1 belonged to several TRBV segments found more frequently than in controls. The study found significantly lower normalized Chao1 diversity in multiple sclerosis patients than in controls. Under the F measure, samples that were prepared in one batch clustered strongly together.

The rearrangement uses TRBV12-3 or TRBV12-4 and TRBJ2-1; D is uncertain. Sequenced: blood. The receptor comes from a girl under 18 with multiple sclerosis. CDR3 amino acids: CASSFGRTDEQFF. CDR3 coding DNA: TGTGCCAGCAGCTTCGGACGGACGGATGAGCAGTTCTTC.